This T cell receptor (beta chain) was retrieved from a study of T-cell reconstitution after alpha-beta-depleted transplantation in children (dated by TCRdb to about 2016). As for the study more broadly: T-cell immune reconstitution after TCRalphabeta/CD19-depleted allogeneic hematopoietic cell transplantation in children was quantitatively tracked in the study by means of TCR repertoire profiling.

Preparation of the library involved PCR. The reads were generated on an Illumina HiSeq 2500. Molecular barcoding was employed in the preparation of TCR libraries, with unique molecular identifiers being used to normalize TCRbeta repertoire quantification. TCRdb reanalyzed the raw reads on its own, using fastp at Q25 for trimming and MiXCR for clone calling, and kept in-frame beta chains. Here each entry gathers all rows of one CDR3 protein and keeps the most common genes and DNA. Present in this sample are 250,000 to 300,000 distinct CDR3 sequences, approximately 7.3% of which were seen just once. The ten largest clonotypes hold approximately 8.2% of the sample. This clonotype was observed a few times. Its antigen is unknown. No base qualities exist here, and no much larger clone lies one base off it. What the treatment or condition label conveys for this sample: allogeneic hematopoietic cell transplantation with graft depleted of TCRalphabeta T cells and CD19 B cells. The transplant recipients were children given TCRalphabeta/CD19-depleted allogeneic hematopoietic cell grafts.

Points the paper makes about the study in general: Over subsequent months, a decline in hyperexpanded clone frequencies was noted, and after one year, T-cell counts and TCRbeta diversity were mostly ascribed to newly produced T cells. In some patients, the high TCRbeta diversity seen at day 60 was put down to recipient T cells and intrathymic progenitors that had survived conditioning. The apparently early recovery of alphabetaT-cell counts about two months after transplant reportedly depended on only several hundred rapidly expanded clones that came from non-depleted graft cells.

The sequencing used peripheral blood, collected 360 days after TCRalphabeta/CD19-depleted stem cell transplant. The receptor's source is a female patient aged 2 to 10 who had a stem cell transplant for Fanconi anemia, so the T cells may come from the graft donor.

The CDR3 sequence is CSAHGSGYQETQYF. The nucleotide sequence reads as follows: TGCAGCGCACACGGGTCGGGGTACCAAGAGACCCAGTACTTC. The V and J genes are TRBV20-1 and TRBJ2-5; TRBD2 is a possible D gene, resting on 5 matching bases. For CDR1 and CDR2, the germline V gene (reference sequence) lists DFQATT and SNEGSKA. Measured from the cysteine to the phenylalanine, the CDR3 is 14 residues long. Only the CDR3 part of the read is kept: 42 bases, read in frame from the first base.